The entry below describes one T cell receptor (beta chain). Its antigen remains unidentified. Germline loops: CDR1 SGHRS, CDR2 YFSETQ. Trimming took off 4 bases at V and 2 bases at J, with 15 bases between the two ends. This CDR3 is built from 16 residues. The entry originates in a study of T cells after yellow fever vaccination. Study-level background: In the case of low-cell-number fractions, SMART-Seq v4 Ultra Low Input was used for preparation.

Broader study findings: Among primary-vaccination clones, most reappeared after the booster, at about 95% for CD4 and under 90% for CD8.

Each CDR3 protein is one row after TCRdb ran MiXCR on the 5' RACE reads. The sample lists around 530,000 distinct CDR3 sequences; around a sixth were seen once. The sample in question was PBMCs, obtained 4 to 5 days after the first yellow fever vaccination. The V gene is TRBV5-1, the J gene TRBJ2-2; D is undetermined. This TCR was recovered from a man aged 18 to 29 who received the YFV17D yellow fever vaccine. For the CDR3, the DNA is TGCGCCAGCAGCCGTATGTTACAGATCAACACCGGGGAGCTGTTTTTT. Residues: CASSRMLQINTGELFF.